The 14 T cell receptor beta chains given below trace back to one sample, sequenced in a study of CD8+CD57+ T cells in acquired aplastic anemia. CDR3 and TCR beta VDJ profiling relied on genomic DNA as the template. TCRdb independently ran MiXCR on the reads; one entry per CDR3 protein. Of about 160,000 distinct CDR3 sequences in the sample, roughly half are singletons; the top ten hold 3.2%. It was patients with CD8+CD57+ cell expansion by flow cytometry who were chosen for sequencing. The specimen was sorted CD4+, CD8+, or CD8+CD57+ T cells (not recorded which) from PBMCs. The source of these receptors is a human donor with aplastic anemia.

The chain links TRBV11-3 to TRBJ2-7; tentative D call: TRBD1 (5 bases). V was pared by 5 bases and J by 2 bases, with 16 bases between. This CDR3 has 15 residues. Per the germline V gene, CDR1 is SGHNT and CDR2 is YENEEA. The DNA of the CDR3 is TGTGCCAGCAGCGCATATCCGGACACTACCTACGAGCAGTACTTC. Translating it yields CASSAYPDTTYEQYF.

On this clonotype: A junction end diverges from the germline sequence, so it may reflect a read error. The chain combines TRBV11-1 with TRBJ1-2; the match to TRBD1 covers 9 bases. CDR1 and CDR2 from the germline V gene are SGHAT and FQDESV (reference sequence). This CDR3 is built from 17 residues. The CDR3 reads CVSSPRDRDREGYGYTF. DNA of the CDR3: TGTGTCAGCAGCCCCCGAGACCGGGACAGGGAGGGGTATGGCTACACCTTC.

The chain is built from TRBV10-3 and TRBJ1-1; D gene unclear. The length of the CDR3 is 13 residues. Germline assignment: CDR1 ENHRY and CDR2 SYGVKD. The V and J ends lost 10 bases and 1 base respectively, with 13 bases between them. CDR3 region: CASGAQPNTEAFF. The CDR3, as DNA: TGTGCCAGCGGTGCACAACCGAACACTGAAGCTTTCTTT.

This clonotype was seen ten or more times. The gene calls are TRBV6-5 and TRBJ1-2; 8 nucleotides match TRBD1. Unmatched junction bases numbered 7, after V lost 0 bases and J lost 4 bases. Germline assignment: CDR1 MNHEY and CDR2 SVGAGI. The CDR3 sequence is 16 residues long. The chain's CDR3 is CASSYSGQGIGYGYTF. CDR3 DNA: TGTGCCAGCAGTTACTCTGGACAGGGAATAGGCTATGGCTACACCTTC.

This clonotype was recorded many times. The V call is TRBV20-1, the J call TRBJ1-6; D may be TRBD1 (6 bases). Trimming took off 3 bases at V and 9 bases at J, with 15 bases between the two ends. The germline CDR1 and CDR2 sequences are DFQATT and SNEGSKA (reference sequence). This CDR3 is 14 amino acids long. CDR3 sequence (DNA): TGCAGTGCTAGCCGGGACACCGATACTTCACCCCTCCACTTT. Amino acid sequence: CSASRDTDTSPLHF.

This clonotype was seen ten or more times. This chain links TRBV19 with TRBJ2-3; TRBD1 matches at 10 bases. V trimming: 5 bases; J trimming: 5 bases; junction bases outside the gene matches: 10. The germline gives CDR1 LNHDA, CDR2 SQIVND (reference sequence). The CDR3 extends over 16 amino acids. CDR3 residues: CASSPSDRGFGDTQYF. Written as DNA, the CDR3 is TGTGCCAGTAGTCCGTCGGACAGGGGGTTCGGAGATACGCAGTATTTT.

The chain recombines TRBV6-1 with TRBJ2-4; the D gene is possibly TRBD1 (6 bases). This CDR3 has 16 residues. CDR1 and CDR2 (germline): MNHNS, SASEGT. Trimming left V 3 bases short and J 0 bases short, with 12 bases between. The CDR3 loop is CASSEGALLAKNIQYF. The DNA for the CDR3 is TGTGCCAGCAGTGAGGGGGCGCTGTTAGCCAAAAACATTCAGTACTTC.

This rearrangement joins TRBV12-3 or TRBV12-4 to TRBJ2-2; 8 bases line up with TRBD2. Trimming removed 6 bases from V and 4 bases from J; junction bases left unmatched: 7. The CDR3 covers 15 residues. The CDR3 DNA reads TGTGCCAGCAGCCCACGGGAGGGGGGCACCGGGGAGCTGTTTTTT. Its translation is CASSPREGGTGELFF.

The V call is TRBV20-1, the J call TRBJ1-2; TRBD1 agrees at 9 bases. Per germline, CDR1 DFQATT and CDR2 SNEGSKA (reference sequence). The CDR3 spans 15 residues. The J segment lost 4 bases and the V segment lost 2 bases, leaving 8 bases of the junction unmatched. CDR3 sequence: CSARLPGQGGYGYTF. Written as DNA, the CDR3 is TGCAGTGCTAGACTACCGGGACAGGGTGGCTATGGCTACACCTTC.

The rearrangement uses TRBV29-1 and TRBJ2-7, with D tentatively TRBD2 (6 bases). This CDR3 region has 13 residues. Germline lookup yields CDR1 SQVTM and CDR2 ANQGSEA. The ends were cut back, 5 bases at V and 3 bases at J, with 14 bases in the middle. CDR3 amino acids: CSVLGGIIYEQYF. In DNA form, the CDR3 reads TGCAGCGTTCTCGGGGGTATCATCTACGAGCAGTACTTC.

The genes are TRBV19 and TRBJ2-5, with 9 bases lining up with TRBD1. The CDR3 contains 14 residues. The germline gives CDR1 LNHDA, CDR2 SQIVND (reference sequence). V lost 4 bases, J lost 5 bases, and 5 bases stayed unmatched. The CDR3 DNA is TGTGCCAGTAGTACAACAGGGGGCGCGGAGACCCAGTACTTC. Residues: CASSTTGGAETQYF. Based on the CDR3 plus reference TRBV19 and TRBJ2-5, the full variable domain is DGGITQSPKYLFRKEGQNVTLSCEQNLNHDAMYWYRQDPGQGLRLIYYSQIVNDFQKGDIAEGYSVSREKKESFPLTVTSAQKNPTAFYLCASSTTGGAETQYFGPGTRLLVL.

This clonotype appeared many times. The rearrangement links TRBV13 to TRBJ2-3; no firm D call. The CDR3 extends over 15 amino acids. V was shortened by 0 bases and J by 3 bases, with 10 bases between the two germline ends. Germline CDR1 reads PRHDT; CDR2 reads FYEKMQ (reference sequence). CDR3 amino acids: CASSLGGIRTDTQYF. The CDR3 DNA sequence: TGTGCCAGCAGCTTAGGGGGGATTCGAACAGATACGCAGTATTTT.

This chain uses TRBV7-9 with TRBJ2-7; a possible D gene is TRBD1 (6 bases). This CDR3 comprises 12 residues. The V gene's germline CDR1 is SEHNR and CDR2 FQNEAQ (reference sequence). V dropped 8 bases and J dropped 2 bases, with 10 bases sitting between them. The CDR3, as DNA: TGTGCCAGCTCCGGGACAACCTACGAGCAGTACTTC. This codes for CASSGTTYEQYF.

V is TRBV6-2 or TRBV6-3 and J is TRBJ1-3, with D tentatively TRBD1 (6 bases). Trimming pared 4 bases from V and 0 bases from J, leaving 7 bases between. Germline loops: CDR1 MNHEY, CDR2 SVGEGT. The CDR3 runs 14 residues. The DNA of the CDR3 is TGTGCCAGCAGTTGGACAGACTCTGGAAACACCATATATTTT. This encodes CASSWTDSGNTIYF.